A selection of T cell receptor beta chains follows, all from one sample in a study of T cell responses to AZD1222 COVID-19 vaccine. Method: immunoSEQ multiplex PCR; TCRdb's copy keeps in-frame clones and lacks some. The repertoire consists of approximately 140,000 clones, with 90% occurring once and the leading ten covering around 3.7%. Sequencing was performed on peripheral blood, taken on day 0 of AZD1222 vaccination. Every receptor here comes from an adult in good health. CDR3s include the opening cysteine and the closing phenylalanine or tryptophan. D genes are given only for firm matches.

>TRBJ1-5|TRBV27|-
CASSRGNQPQHF
>TRBJ2-3|TRBV3-1/TRBV3-2|-
CASSQLISGSTPFDTQYF
>TRBJ2-3|TRBV4-3|-
CASSQEGYQNTDTQYF
>TRBJ2-5|TRBV20-1|-
CSARYQETQYF
>TRBJ2-1|TRBV5-1|TRBD2
CASSLTSGSSYNEQFF
>TRBJ1-4|TRBV11-3|TRBD1
CASSSRGTGNEKLFF
>TRBJ2-7|TRBV6-5|-
CASSYGASYEQYF
>TRBJ1-2|TRBV28|TRBD1
CASRTRGQGRYGYTF
>TRBJ2-3|TRBV5-4|TRBD2
CASSRRGVTDTQYF
>TRBJ1-1|TRBV5-1|TRBD1
CASSGGTGGGAFF
>TRBJ2-1|TRBV13|-
CATQLRGSSNNEQFF
>TRBJ2-1|TRBV2|-
CASSGSRRSYNEQFF
>TRBJ2-3|TRBV5-1|-
CASSLASPFTDTQYF
>TRBJ2-1|TRBV19|TRBD2
CASSIREGGNEQFF
>TRBJ2-5|TRBV29-1|-
CSADLFQETQYF
>TRBJ2-7|TRBV19|TRBD1
CASSPNTGGYEQYF
>TRBJ2-3|TRBV7-2|-
CASSLSHSTDTQYF
>TRBJ1-2|TRBV29-1|-
CSVPGVTNRYGYTF
>TRBJ2-7|TRBV27|-
CASRVEFSSYEQYF
>TRBJ2-2|TRBV14|TRBD1
CASSQDQTGTGELFF
>TRBJ1-4|TRBV5-6|-
CASSLSGLINEKLFF
>TRBJ2-1|TRBV9|-
CASSVVRTPNEQFF
>TRBJ1-1|TRBV3-1/TRBV3-2|-
CASSQGDLRGGEAFF
>TRBJ2-2|TRBV7-9|TRBD1
CASAPGQGTGELFF
>TRBJ1-4|TRBV6-5|TRBD1
CASSSRGEEKLFF